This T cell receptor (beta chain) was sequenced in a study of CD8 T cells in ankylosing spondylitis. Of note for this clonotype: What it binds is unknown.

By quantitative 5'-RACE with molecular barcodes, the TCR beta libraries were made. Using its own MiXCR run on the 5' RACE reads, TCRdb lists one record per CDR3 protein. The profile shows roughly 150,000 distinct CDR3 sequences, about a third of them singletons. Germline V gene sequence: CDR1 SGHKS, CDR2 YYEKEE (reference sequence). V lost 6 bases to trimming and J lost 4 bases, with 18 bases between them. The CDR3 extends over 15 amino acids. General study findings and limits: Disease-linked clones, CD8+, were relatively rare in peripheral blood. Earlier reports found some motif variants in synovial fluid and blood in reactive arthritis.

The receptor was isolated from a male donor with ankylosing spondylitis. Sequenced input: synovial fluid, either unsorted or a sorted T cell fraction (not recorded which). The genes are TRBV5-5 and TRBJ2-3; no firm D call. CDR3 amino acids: CASKIPPSTADTQYF. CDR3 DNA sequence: TGTGCCAGCAAGATCCCCCCTTCAACAGCAGATACGCAGTATTTT.